Included here is one T cell receptor (beta chain) sequence, with context. No antigen is known for it. Treatment specified: approximately 18 received Ad26.COV2.S at low or high dose, single or two shots; five or six received placebo; per-sample allocation not given. The investigators took samples on day 63 after the first vaccine or placebo injection. Wuhan-strain spike was delivered by a replication-incompetent Ad26 vector. The germline V gene has CDR1 MNHEY and CDR2 SVGEGT. Trimming cost V 0 bases and J 9 bases, with 6 bases left between them. The CDR3 loop spans 12 amino acids. The assay was immunoSEQ multiplex PCR, and TCRdb's table has in-frame clones only and misses some. The sample comprises almost 400,000 clones, about 89% of which are singletons, and 1.5% to 2% rests with the top ten. These data originate in a study of Ad26.COV2.S vaccination and SARS-CoV-2 variants. Points from the study as a whole: Researchers reported similar non-spike TCR breadth in vaccine and placebo recipients. Reportedly, after vaccination the spike-specific CD8+ and CD4+ T cell responses displayed substantial breadth.

Sequencing was performed on peripheral blood, taken in a trial of Ad26.COV2.S vaccine versus placebo. The sequence was obtained from a person aged 18-65 years who received the Ad26.COV2.S COVID-19 vaccine or a placebo. The chain recombines TRBV6-2 or TRBV6-3 with TRBJ2-1, with D unresolved. The CDR3 DNA is TGTGCCAGCAGTTACTCGAGACTTGAGCAGTTCTTC. Residues: CASSYSRLEQFF.